The entry below describes one T cell receptor beta chain. A quantity of about 0.45 to 1 ug RNA underwent reverse transcription using random hexamers. TCRdb reanalysed the immunoSEQ multiplex PCR reads using MiXCR and keeps one entry per CDR3 protein. Among some 110,000 distinct CDR3 sequences listed, roughly 93% were seen once. Trimming took 10 bases from V and 2 from J, leaving 11 bases between them. This CDR3 has 12 residues. Germline assignment: CDR1 LGHDT and CDR2 YNNKEL (reference sequence). This record belongs to a study of CD8 T cells in Susac syndrome. Treatment-naive patients with stable or active relapsing-remitting disease were the multiple sclerosis controls.

The sample taken for sequencing was CD4+ T cells from PBMCs. This chain connects TRBV3-1 to TRBJ2-5; D gene ambiguous. This TCR derives from a human donor with multiple sclerosis. CDR3 in amino acids: CATTGSQETQYF. In DNA, the CDR3 is TGTGCCACTACCGGGTCTCAAGAGACCCAGTACTTC.